This entry lists 14 T cell receptor beta chains sequenced from one sample in a study of blood T cell repertoires in COVID-19. This table comes from immunoSEQ multiplex PCR, and its TCRdb copy is limited to in-frame clones, with some not included. Of 95,000 to 110,000 clones in the sample, roughly 83% are singletons; the top ten hold approximately 3.3%. Source material: peripheral blood. Receptors originate from a woman aged 80 or over with active or convalescent COVID-19.

This sequence joins TRBV10-3 and TRBJ1-5, with TRBD1 matching 8 bases. J was trimmed by 5 bases and V by 0 bases; bases with no gene match: 3. This CDR3 has 15 amino acids. Germline V CDR1 and CDR2: ENHRY, SYGVKD. The CDR3 loop reads CAISESTGAHQPQHF. CDR3 sequence (DNA): TGTGCCATCAGTGAGTCGACAGGGGCCCATCAGCCCCAGCATTTT.

The genes are TRBV11-2 and TRBJ1-1; a possible D gene is TRBD1 (5 bases). Per the germline V gene, CDR1 is SGHAT and CDR2 is FQNNGV. The V end lost 5 bases, the J end lost 1 base, and 14 bases lay between the germline ends. The CDR3 loop spans 15 amino acids. The CDR3 DNA sequence: TGTGCCAGCAGCCCACGGCCCGGGGGGAACACTGAAGCTTTCTTT. It encodes CASSPRPGGNTEAFF.

The J gene is TRBJ1-1, the V gene TRBV18; 7 bases agree with TRBD1. CDR1 KGHSH and CDR2 LQKENI come from the germline V gene. Unmatched junction bases numbered 3, after V lost 2 bases and J lost 9 bases. This CDR3 spans 12 amino acids. CDR3: CASSPDRVQAFF. The CDR3 bases are TGTGCCAGCTCACCAGACAGGGTCCAAGCTTTCTTT.

CDR3 region: CASSVGDRGRTEAFF. The CDR3 DNA follows: TGTGCCAGCAGCGTAGGGGACAGGGGTCGCACTGAAGCTTTCTTT. The rearrangement links TRBV9 to TRBJ1-1, with 10 bases matching TRBD1. Germline V gene sequence: CDR1 SGDLS, CDR2 YYNGEE. J was trimmed by 4 bases and V by 0 bases; bases with no gene match: 3. The CDR3 consists of 15 residues.

This chain uses TRBV7-2 with TRBJ2-1; 9 bases are a match to TRBD1. Losses at the gene ends were 7 bases for V and 3 bases for J; bases not matched to a gene: 1. CDR1 and CDR2 from the germline V gene are SGHTA and FQGNSA. The CDR3 spans 13 residues. CDR3 sequence reads: CASKGQGYNEQFF. In DNA form, the CDR3 reads TGTGCCAGCAAGGGACAGGGCTACAATGAGCAGTTCTTC.

CDR3 amino acids: CASSTSDRAGYGYTF. CDR3 sequence (DNA): TGTGCCAGCAGCACCTCGGACAGGGCGGGCTATGGCTACACCTTC. The rearrangement uses TRBV5-4 and TRBJ1-2; 8 bases agree with TRBD1. The junction had 9 bases not matched to a gene; V was cut back by 4 bases and J by 4 bases. The CDR3 contains 15 residues. The germline V gene has CDR1 SGHNT and CDR2 YYREEE (reference sequence).

J is TRBJ1-6 and V is TRBV6-5; 8 bases agree with TRBD1. The germline V gene encodes CDR1 MNHEY and CDR2 SVGAGI. The V gene end was trimmed by 7 bases and the J gene end by 8 bases; junction bases not matched to a gene: 7. The CDR3 contains 14 residues. This CDR3 reads CASILTGVDSPLHF. The CDR3 DNA follows: TGTGCCAGCATCCTGACAGGGGTGGATTCACCCCTCCACTTT.

The rearrangement joins TRBV5-1 to TRBJ2-2, with D possibly TRBD2 on 5 matching bases. Trimming left V 0 bases short and J 0 bases short, with 18 bases between. CDR1 and CDR2 (germline): SGHRS, YFSETQ. The CDR3 is made up of 19 amino acids. The CDR3 DNA follows: TGCGCCAGCAGCTTGGTATTCGGGGTTCCCTTATCGAACACCGGGGAGCTGTTTTTT. Protein sequence: CASSLVFGVPLSNTGELFF.

The V gene is TRBV9, the J gene TRBJ1-4; TRBD1 matches at 9 bases. Germline trimming cut 3 bases from V and 8 bases from J; bases unmatched to any gene: 8. This CDR3 is built from 15 residues. CDR1 is SGDLS, CDR2 YYNGEE, per germline. The CDR3 DNA follows: TGTGCCAGCAGCGCGGGACAGGGTATTCTCGAAAAACTGTTTTTT. Its protein is CASSAGQGILEKLFF.

The chain combines TRBV5-1 with TRBJ2-5, with TRBD2 matching over 7 bases. The CDR3 totals 13 residues. V shed 4 bases and J 4 bases; nucleotides not matched to a gene: 4. The germline gives CDR1 SGHRS, CDR2 YFSETQ. CDR3 bases: TGCGCCAGCAGCCCGGGGAGGGGAGAGACCCAGTACTTC. Translated, it gives CASSPGRGETQYF.

This chain joins TRBV2 and TRBJ2-7; 9 bases map to TRBD1. The CDR3 is made up of 14 amino acids. Germline V lookup: CDR1 SNHLY, CDR2 FYNNEI. V dropped 6 bases and J dropped 3; count of bases not matched to a gene: 6. CDR3 protein: CASRSGTGSYEQYF. The CDR3 coding sequence is TGTGCCAGCAGATCCGGGACAGGGAGCTACGAGCAGTACTTC.

This chain links TRBV6-5 with TRBJ1-6; D is perhaps TRBD1 (5 bases). The V gene's germline CDR1 is MNHEY and CDR2 SVGAGI. The V end was cut by 1 base, the J end by 4 bases, with 8 bases between. The CDR3 consists of 15 residues. The CDR3 is CASSYLAGYNSPLHF. The DNA of the CDR3 is TGTGCCAGCAGTTACTTGGCAGGGTATAATTCACCCCTCCACTTT.

This clone was seen more than once but under ten times. CDR3 in amino acids: CASSGGWQLYGYTF. DNA for the CDR3: TGTGCCAGCAGCGGGGGGTGGCAACTCTATGGCTACACCTTC. The genes are TRBV5-6 and TRBJ1-2; tentatively, D is TRBD1 (5 bases). Germline V gene lookup returns CDR1 SGHDT and CDR2 YYEEEE. This CDR3 comprises 14 residues. Trimming removed 4 bases at V and 4 bases at J, with 14 bases between.

This chain connects TRBV28 to TRBJ1-5; possible D gene TRBD1, 5 bases. This CDR3 contains 16 residues. Germline V lookup: CDR1 MDHEN, CDR2 SYDVKM. V was cut by 3 bases and J by 4 bases, with 16 bases left in between. The CDR3 here is CASSFIGGTANQPQHF. The CDR3 DNA is TGTGCCAGCAGTTTTATTGGAGGGACTGCTAATCAGCCCCAGCATTTT.